These 5 T cell receptor beta chains share one sample of origin, sequenced in a study of CD8 T cells in Susac syndrome. RNA totalling 0.5 to 1 ug underwent reverse transcription with random hexamers. MiXCR, applied by TCRdb to the immunoSEQ multiplex PCR reads, yields one record per CDR3 protein. This table has some 200,000 distinct CDR3 sequences, roughly 95% appearing once. The source material was CD4+ T cells from PBMCs. The origin of the receptors is a human donor in good health.

This rearrangement joins TRBV20-1 to TRBJ1-5, with D maybe TRBD1 (5 bases). The germline gives CDR1 DFQATT, CDR2 SNEGSKA (reference sequence). V was cut by 3 bases and J by 3 bases, with 9 bases left in between. This CDR3 has 13 amino acids. The CDR3 loop is CSARPGHNQPQHF. The CDR3 region has the DNA TGCAGTGCTAGGCCAGGGCACAATCAGCCCCAGCATTTT.

The table lists this clonotype with a count of one. J is TRBJ2-1 and V is TRBV27; D call uncertain. V was cut by 6 bases and J by 2 bases, with 11 bases left in between. This CDR3 is 14 amino acids long. Germline V lookup: CDR1 MNHEY, CDR2 SMNVEV (reference sequence). This CDR3 is CASRPNLPYNEQFF. CDR3 DNA sequence: TGTGCCAGCAGACCCAACCTCCCCTACAATGAGCAGTTCTTC.

CDR3 amino acids: CATSRAYGTSGNEQFF. The CDR3 DNA reads TGTGCCACCAGCCGTGCATACGGGACTAGCGGCAATGAGCAGTTCTTC. The chain combines TRBV15 with TRBJ2-1, with 11 positions matching TRBD2. The CDR3 covers 16 residues. The V segment lost 5 bases and the J segment 6 bases; nucleotides outside the gene matches: 9. Looked up from germline, CDR1 is LNHNV and CDR2 is YYDKDF (reference sequence).

Comment on this clonotype: One end of the junction fails to match germline, which may point to a read error. The chain couples TRBV9 to TRBJ2-5, with D possibly being TRBD1 or TRBD2 (5 bases each). CDR3 size: 13 residues. Germline CDR1 SGDLS, CDR2 YYNGEE. The CDR3 is CASSVGTQETQYF. The CDR3 coding sequence is TGTGCCAGCAGTGTAGGGACCCAAGAGACCCAGTACTTC.

The rearrangement joins TRBV27 to TRBJ2-3, with 8 bases matching TRBD2. CDR3 size: 15 residues. CDR1 is MNHEY and CDR2 is SMNVEV in the germline V gene (reference sequence). The ends lost 4 bases at V and 11 bases at J; junction bases unmatched: 14. CDR3 protein: CASSSPRAGVLMQYF. The CDR3 DNA reads as TGTGCCAGCAGTTCCCCACGAGCGGGAGTGCTTATGCAGTATTTT.